Presented here are 25 T cell receptor beta chains from one specimen sequenced in a study of blood T cell repertoires in COVID-19. Sequenced by immunoSEQ multiplex PCR; TCRdb stores in-frame clones only, minus some. Of 180,000 or so clones in the sample, 70% to 90% were seen once. Source material: peripheral blood. These receptor sequences come from a man aged 40-55 years with active or convalescent COVID-19.

The chain employs TRBV6-2 or TRBV6-3 and TRBJ2-5, with D possibly matching TRBD2 (5 bases). The CDR3 loop spans 14 amino acids. V was shortened by 2 bases and J by 5 bases, with 12 bases between the two germline ends. The germline gives CDR1 MNHEY, CDR2 SVGEGT. This chain's CDR3 is CASSYPTRGETQYF. DNA for the CDR3: TGTGCCAGCAGTTACCCGACCCGCGGGGAGACCCAGTACTTC.

The gene calls are TRBV7-2 and TRBJ2-3; tentative D call: TRBD2 (5 bases). V was pared by 2 bases and J by 2 bases, with 14 bases between. Germline CDR1 and CDR2: SGHTA and FQGNSA. The CDR3 length is 16 residues. The CDR3: CASSLLSGDHTDTQYF. The CDR3 DNA reads TGTGCCAGCAGCTTATTGTCCGGGGATCACACAGATACGCAGTATTTT. Filled out from reference TRBV7-2 and TRBJ2-3, the complete variable domain reads GAGVSQSPSNKVTEKGKDVELRCDPISGHTALYWYRQSLGQGLEFLIYFQGNSAPDKSGLPSDRFSAERTGGSVSTLTIQRTQQEDSAVYLCASSLLSGDHTDTQYFGPGTRLTVL.

The chain couples TRBV7-9 to TRBJ1-2; D possibly corresponds to TRBD1 (6 bases). This CDR3 comprises 14 residues. Germline values: CDR1 SEHNR, CDR2 FQNEAQ (reference sequence). Trimming took off 2 bases at V and 3 bases at J, with 10 bases between the two ends. Here the CDR3 reads CASSLRDKDYGYTF. CDR3 nucleotide sequence: TGTGCCAGCAGCTTAAGGGACAAGGACTATGGCTACACCTTC.

The chain has TRBV6-6 and TRBJ2-2; tentative D call: TRBD1 (5 bases). Germline V gene data show CDR1 as MNHNY and CDR2 as SVGAGI (reference sequence). V lost 6 bases to trimming and J lost 6 bases, with 11 bases between them. This CDR3 has 13 residues. The CDR3 DNA follows: TGTGCCAGCAGCCCCAGGGATCCCGGGGAGCTGTTTTTT. Translated: CASSPRDPGELFF.

J is TRBJ1-2 and V is TRBV4-1, with TRBD1 as a possible D gene (5 bases). There are 16 residues in the CDR3. V was clipped by 7 bases and J by 0 bases, with 18 bases between them. Per the germline V gene, CDR1 is MGHRA and CDR2 is YSYEKL. CDR3 loop: CASTRAGLRANYGYTF. CDR3 DNA sequence: TGCGCCAGCACTCGTGCGGGACTTCGAGCTAACTATGGCTACACCTTC.

This clone was detected only once. The gene calls are TRBV3-1 (or the pseudogene TRBV3-2) and TRBJ2-5, with 7 bases that match TRBD1. The CDR3 is 14 amino acids. Germline V gene sequence: CDR1 LGHDT, CDR2 YNNKEL (reference sequence). J was trimmed by 1 base and V by 4 bases; bases with no gene match: 3. The CDR3 bases are TGTGCCAGCAGCCCGGGGACAGTCCAAGAGACCCAGTACTTC. This encodes CASSPGTVQETQYF.

V gene TRBV12-3 or TRBV12-4 combines with J gene TRBJ1-5; perhaps TRBD1 as D (5 bases). The V end was cut by 7 bases, the J end by 4 bases, with 11 bases between. This CDR3 spans 13 amino acids. The CDR3: CASTTTENQPQHF. CDR3 nucleotide sequence: TGTGCCAGCACCACGACAGAGAATCAGCCCCAGCATTTT.

The genes are TRBV7-9 and TRBJ1-2, with a weak D call TRBD1 (5 bases). With 0 bases removed from V and 3 bases from J, the gap between germline ends came to 5 bases. The CDR3 loop spans 13 amino acids. Germline V CDR1 and CDR2: SEHNR, FQNEAQ (reference sequence). Written as DNA, the CDR3 is TGTGCCAGCAGCTTAGCCAGGGACTATGGCTACACCTTC. Amino acids: CASSLARDYGYTF.

The rearrangement uses TRBV9 and TRBJ1-1; tentatively, D is TRBD1 (5 bases). Trimming removed 0 bases at V and 4 bases at J, with 13 bases between. CDR1 is SGDLS, CDR2 YYNGEE, per germline. The CDR3 covers 15 residues. CDR3 loop: CASSVEPQGGTEAFF. For the CDR3, the DNA is TGTGCCAGCAGCGTAGAGCCCCAGGGAGGCACTGAAGCTTTCTTT. Combining the CDR3 with reference TRBV9 and TRBJ1-1 gives the whole variable domain DSGVTQTPKHLITATGQRVTLRCSPRSGDLSVYWYQQSLDQGLQFLIQYYNGEERAKGNILERFSAQQFPDLHSELNLSSLELGDSALYFCASSVEPQGGTEAFFGQGTRLTVV.

The chain links TRBV3-1 (or the pseudogene TRBV3-2) to TRBJ2-5; TRBD1 agrees at 7 bases. V lost 4 bases and J lost 1; bases outside the gene matches: 6. Germline V gene lookup returns CDR1 LGHDT and CDR2 YNNKEL (reference sequence). The CDR3 totals 15 residues. The CDR3 region is CASSPAGTAQETQYF. The DNA of the CDR3 is TGTGCCAGCAGCCCAGCCGGGACAGCCCAAGAGACCCAGTACTTC.

The chain has TRBV4-1 and TRBJ1-1; D possibly corresponds to TRBD1 (6 bases). The CDR3 has 19 amino acids. Germline loops: CDR1 MGHRA, CDR2 YSYEKL. V was trimmed by 0 bases and J by 7 bases, leaving 27 bases between them. DNA of the CDR3: TGCGCCAGCAGCCAAGAGCAGCCTTCCCAAAACAGGGCGGTGGGTGAAGCTTTCTTT. It translates to CASSQEQPSQNRAVGEAFF.

V and J are TRBV3-1 (or the pseudogene TRBV3-2) and TRBJ2-3; 12 nucleotides line up with TRBD2. Germline V CDR1 and CDR2: LGHDT, YNNKEL (reference sequence). V lost 2 bases, J lost 0 bases, and 3 bases stayed unmatched. The CDR3 is 17 residues long. In DNA, the CDR3 is TGTGCCAGCAGCCAAACTAGCGGGGGGAGTAGCACAGATACGCAGTATTTT. Its translation: CASSQTSGGSSTDTQYF.

J is TRBJ2-4 and V is TRBV28, with 12 nucleotides matching TRBD2. V lost 6 bases, J lost 3 bases, and 6 bases stayed unmatched. CDR3 length equals 16 residues. Germline values: CDR1 MDHEN, CDR2 SYDVKM. CDR3 residues: CASRSTLAGGKNIQYF. DNA for the CDR3: TGTGCCAGCAGAAGCACACTAGCGGGGGGCAAAAACATTCAGTACTTC.

The chain is built from TRBV5-1 and TRBJ1-3, with 7 bases lining up with TRBD1. This CDR3 is 15 amino acids long. V was clipped by 4 bases and J by 0 bases; unmatched bases: 4. Germline V gives CDR1 SGHRS, CDR2 YFSETQ. The CDR3 DNA is TGCGCCAGCAGCCAGGGACAGAGCTCTGGAAACACCATATATTTT. Amino acids: CASSQGQSSGNTIYF. The variable domain in full, completed from reference TRBV5-1 and TRBJ1-3, reads KAGVTQTPRYLIKTRGQQVTLSCSPISGHRSVSWYQQTPGQGLQFLFEYFSETQRNKGNFPGRFSGRQFSNSRSEMNVSTLELGDSALYLCASSQGQSSGNTIYFGEGSWLTVV.

This chain links TRBV4-1 with TRBJ1-4; D possibly corresponds to TRBD1 (6 bases). Per germline, CDR1 MGHRA and CDR2 YSYEKL. This CDR3 is built from 13 residues. V was clipped by 4 bases and J by 10 bases, with 13 bases between them. The CDR3 reads CASSRTGFGKLFF. For the CDR3, the DNA is TGCGCCAGCAGCCGCACAGGGTTTGGAAAACTGTTTTTT.

V and J are TRBV30 and TRBJ1-2; D is ambiguous. Trimming took off 3 bases at V and 2 bases at J, with 7 bases between the two ends. The CDR3 length is 12 residues. Germline V gene lookup returns CDR1 GTSNPN and CDR2 SVGIG (reference sequence). CDR3 in DNA: TGTGCCTGGAGCCTACAGAACTATGGCTACACCTTC. This codes for CAWSLQNYGYTF.

The chain employs TRBV7-2 and TRBJ2-1, with TRBD2 matching 8 bases. The ends lost 6 bases at V and 4 bases at J; junction bases unmatched: 11. Germline V gene sequence: CDR1 SGHTA, CDR2 FQGNSA. This CDR3 contains 16 residues. CDR3 sequence reads: CASRRGGSGAYNEQFF. DNA for the CDR3: TGTGCCAGCAGGCGAGGGGGTAGCGGGGCGTACAATGAGCAGTTCTTC.

This chain connects TRBV11-2 to TRBJ2-2; possibly TRBD2 for D (6 bases). There are 16 residues in the CDR3. The germline V and J ends were trimmed by 8 bases and 5 bases, with 21 bases remaining between them. Per the germline V gene, CDR1 is SGHAT and CDR2 is FQNNGV. CDR3: CASRPLRGARTGELFF. The CDR3 DNA reads as TGTGCCAGCCGACCCCTGCGGGGAGCTCGGACCGGGGAGCTGTTTTTT.

The DNA for the CDR3 is TGTGCCAGCAGCCCAAACAGGGGTGTAAATCAGCCCCAGCATTTT. Its protein is CASSPNRGVNQPQHF. The V and J genes are TRBV7-2 and TRBJ1-5; 7 positions match TRBD1. V lost 5 bases to trimming and J lost 4 bases; unmatched junction nucleotides: 8. The CDR3 is 15 amino acids. Germline V CDR1 and CDR2: SGHTA, FQGNSA. Full variable domain (outside the CDR3, taken from reference TRBV7-2 and TRBJ1-5): GAGVSQSPSNKVTEKGKDVELRCDPISGHTALYWYRQSLGQGLEFLIYFQGNSAPDKSGLPSDRFSAERTGGSVSTLTIQRTQQEDSAVYLCASSPNRGVNQPQHFGDGTRLSIL.

V gene TRBV28 combines with J gene TRBJ1-2; D is perhaps TRBD1 (6 bases). V dropped 3 bases and J dropped 1 base, with 15 bases sitting between them. The CDR3 spans 16 residues. Germline CDR1 and CDR2: MDHEN and SYDVKM. CDR3 sequence (DNA): TGTGCCAGCAGTTTGGGTTTGGGGGCGGGTAACTATGGCTACACCTTC. Amino acids: CASSLGLGAGNYGYTF.

The chain is built from TRBV7-9 and TRBJ2-2, with 10 bases lining up with TRBD1. Germline V gene lookup returns CDR1 SEHNR and CDR2 FQNEAQ (reference sequence). The CDR3 consists of 15 residues. V was pared by 3 bases and J by 5 bases, with 3 bases of the junction left unmatched. CDR3 residues: CASSLTGGRTGELFF. Written as DNA, the CDR3 is TGTGCCAGCAGCTTGACAGGGGGCCGGACCGGGGAGCTGTTTTTT.

The chain uses TRBV30 and TRBJ1-2; 12 nucleotides agree with TRBD1. The CDR3 is 15 amino acids. Germline lookup yields CDR1 GTSNPN and CDR2 SVGIG (reference sequence). With V trimmed by 4 bases and J by 7 bases, 10 bases remained unmatched. CDR3 amino acids: CAWIRDRGRPGGYTF. The DNA of the CDR3 is TGTGCCTGGATCCGGGACAGGGGGCGCCCGGGTGGCTACACCTTC.

J is TRBJ1-2 and V is TRBV27; D ambiguous. The V end lost 4 bases, the J end lost 8 bases, and 17 bases lay between the germline ends. The CDR3 loop spans 14 amino acids. The germline CDR1 and CDR2 sequences are MNHEY and SMNVEV (reference sequence). The CDR3 sequence: CASSSTSTPLGYTF. CDR3 DNA: TGTGCCAGCAGTTCCACGAGTACGCCTTTAGGCTACACCTTC.

V usage is TRBV7-2 and J usage is TRBJ2-7, with 8 bases lining up with TRBD2. Germline assignment: CDR1 SGHTA and CDR2 FQGNSA. The V segment lost 4 bases and the J segment 6 bases; nucleotides outside the gene matches: 11. The CDR3 runs 15 residues. CDR3 sequence (DNA): TGTGCCAGCAGCTCCCGAAAAGCGGGGGTGGGCGAGCAGTACTTC. Encoded protein: CASSSRKAGVGEQYF.

This clone was seen a single time. The chain carries TRBV27 and TRBJ2-2; D is possibly TRBD2 (7 bases). V shed 2 bases and J shed 3 bases, with 10 bases lying between them. Germline CDR1 is MNHEY and CDR2 is SMNVEV (reference sequence). CDR3 length: 15 residues. CDR3 loop: CASSLRGGDTGELFF. The CDR3 DNA reads TGTGCCAGCAGTTTAAGGGGGGGCGACACCGGGGAGCTGTTTTTT.